The 26 T cell receptor beta chains given below trace back to one sample, sequenced in a study of regulatory T cells in long-lasting Graves disease. Time point given: newly diagnosed GD, antithyroid drugs for less than 3 months. Following extraction of RNA from PBMCs, that RNA was used to make the TCR library. In building TCR beta libraries, iRepertoire HTBI primers were used together with Arm-PCR of CDR3 regions. TCRdb processed the multiplex PCR reads anew with MiXCR; each CDR3 protein has one entry. The table lists roughly 500,000 distinct CDR3 sequences, approximately 13% of them singletons. In addition, the sample was reused for a study of T cells in Graves' hyperthyroidism and ophthalmopathy.

The sample in question was peripheral blood mononuclear cells (PBMCs), obtained at new diagnosis, from a patient treated with antithyroid drugs. These receptors were collected from a man aged 25-45 years with Graves disease.

This clonotype was seen many times. The chain couples TRBV28 to TRBJ1-1, with TRBD1 identical over 7 bases. Germline CDR1 and CDR2: MDHEN and SYDVKM. The J segment lost 0 bases and the V segment lost 6 bases, leaving 7 bases of the junction unmatched. The CDR3 has 15 amino acids. CDR3 protein: CASSPRGGMNTEAFF. The CDR3 DNA reads as TGTGCCAGCAGCCCAAGAGGGGGCATGAACACTGAAGCTTTCTTT. Supplemented by reference TRBV28 and TRBJ1-1, the full variable domain reads DVKVTQSSRYLVKRTGEKVFLECVQDMDHENMFWYRQDPGLGLRLIYFSYDVKMKEKGDIPEGYSVSREKKERFSLILESASTNQTSMYLCASSPRGGMNTEAFFGQGTRLTVV.

This clonotype was counted at least ten times. Here the CDR3 reads CASSQQSTETQYF. Here the CDR3 DNA reads TGTGCCAGCAGCCAACAGTCGACCGAGACCCAGTACTTC. The chain recombines TRBV7-9 with TRBJ2-5; no clear D. The CDR3 sequence is 13 residues long. Germline V gene lookup returns CDR1 SEHNR and CDR2 FQNEAQ (reference sequence). V was clipped by 5 bases and J by 5 bases, with 12 bases between them. Together with reference TRBV7-9 and TRBJ2-5, the CDR3 gives the full variable domain: DTGVSQNPRHKITKRGQNVTFRCDPISEHNRLYWYRQTLGQGPEFLTYFQNEAQLEKSRLLSDRFSAERPKGSFSTLEIQRTEQGDSAMYLCASSQQSTETQYFGPGTRLLVL.

The sample holds many counts of this clonotype. Here the CDR3 DNA reads TGTGCCAGCGGAGCGGGGCTAAAAGAGACCCAGTACTTC. It encodes CASGAGLKETQYF. The chain links TRBV6-1 to TRBJ2-5, with 7 nucleotides matching TRBD2. Trimming at V came to 8 bases and at J to 3 bases, leaving 6 bases not matched to a gene. The germline CDR1 and CDR2 sequences are MNHNS and SASEGT. This CDR3 comprises 13 residues.

This clonotype was observed many times. J is TRBJ1-5 and V is TRBV28; perhaps TRBD1 as D (5 bases). Looked up from germline, CDR1 is MDHEN and CDR2 is SYDVKM. V shed 5 bases and J shed 7 bases, with 15 bases lying between them. The CDR3 consists of 14 residues. CDR3 region: CASSGTLSGQPQHF. The CDR3 region has the DNA TGTGCCAGCAGTGGGACTTTATCGGGACAGCCCCAGCATTTT.

The sample holds many counts of this clonotype. The chain has TRBV12-3 or TRBV12-4 and TRBJ1-1; 10 bases agree with TRBD1. J lost 1 base, V lost 5 bases, and 7 bases had no gene match. The CDR3 extends over 16 amino acids. The CDR3 DNA sequence: TGTGCCAGCAGTCCCGGGACAGGGGCGTCGAACACTGAAGCTTTCTTT. The encoded protein is CASSPGTGASNTEAFF.

This clonotype was picked up a small number of times. The chain combines TRBV11-2 with TRBJ1-6, with 10 bases that match TRBD1. The trim removed 5 bases at V and 7 bases at J, leaving 5 bases unmatched. From germline, CDR1 is SGHAT and CDR2 FQNNGV. The CDR3 length is 15 residues. DNA of the CDR3: TGTGCCAGCAGCGTCGGGACAGGGGTCAATTCACCCCTCCACTTT. This codes for CASSVGTGVNSPLHF. Combining the CDR3 with reference TRBV11-2 and TRBJ1-6 gives the whole variable domain EAGVAQSPRYKIIEKRQSVAFWCNPISGHATLYWYQQILGQGPKLLIQFQNNGVVDDSQLPKDRFSAERLKGVDSTLKIQPAKLEDSAVYLCASSVGTGVNSPLHFGNGTRLTVT.

Turning to this clonotype: Being one base from a much bigger clone, this may be a read error. CDR3 nucleotides: TGTGGGGCTGGGGGGGCCGGGCTTTATGGCTACACCTTC. Translation gives CGAGGAGLYGYTF. The J gene is TRBJ1-2, the V gene TRBV28, with D tentatively TRBD1 (6 bases). Germline CDR1 reads MDHEN; CDR2 reads SYDVKM. This CDR3 is built from 13 residues.

The CDR3 protein is CSERSRTIYEQYF. In nucleotides, the CDR3 is TGCAGCGAAAGGTCCCGTACTATATACGAGCAGTACTTC. This chain joins TRBV29-1 and TRBJ2-7; unclear D gene. The CDR3 runs 13 residues. The germline V gene has CDR1 SQVTM and CDR2 ANQGSEA. V lost 7 bases to trimming and J lost 4 bases, with 17 bases between them.

In the case of this clonotype: This likely stems from a read error, as it lies one base from a far larger clone. The chain employs TRBV28 and TRBJ2-3; D assignment may be TRBD1 or TRBD2 (5 bases each). The tail of the sequence fits TRBJ2-7 better, so the J call may be wrong. This CDR3 spans 16 amino acids. From germline, CDR1 is MDHEN and CDR2 SYDVKM. The CDR3 spells CASSLFGDGFSYGQYF. In DNA form, the CDR3 reads TGTGCCAGCAGTTTATTCGGGGACGGGTTCTCCTACGGGCAGTACTTC.

This clonotype was detected ten times or more. The gene calls are TRBV5-1 and TRBJ2-2; possible D gene TRBD1, 6 bases. The CDR3 extends over 15 amino acids. Germline V gene data show CDR1 as SGHRS and CDR2 as YFSETQ. V was shortened by 4 bases and J by 3 bases, with 13 bases between the two germline ends. The CDR3 loop reads CASSLMAGDTGELFF. As DNA, the CDR3 is TGCGCCAGCAGCCTGATGGCAGGGGACACCGGGGAGCTGTTTTTT.

Many counts were recorded for this clonotype. The gene calls are TRBV24-1 and TRBJ1-6, with TRBD1 matching 8 bases. Germline trimming cut 2 bases from V and 5 bases from J; bases unmatched to any gene: 4. The CDR3 contains 16 residues. Germline-derived CDR1 and CDR2 are KGHDR and SFDVKD. DNA of the CDR3: TGTGCCACCAGTGATTCCGGGACAGGAAATAATTCACCCCTCCACTTT. This codes for CATSDSGTGNNSPLHF.

Many counts were recorded for this clonotype. The rearrangement uses TRBV3-1 and TRBJ1-2; D is unresolved. Germline CDR1 is LGHDT and CDR2 is YNNKEL (reference sequence). This CDR3 has 12 residues. V lost 1 base and J lost 6, with 6 bases in between. DNA of the CDR3: TGTGCCAGCAGCCAAGGAGGGAATGGCTACACCTTC. Protein sequence: CASSQGGNGYTF.

This clonotype occurred a few times. The gene calls are TRBV12-3 or TRBV12-4 and TRBJ2-3, with D possibly matching TRBD1 (5 bases). CDR3 length: 13 residues. Deletions cut 8 bases from V and 2 bases from J, with 11 bases between. Here the CDR3 DNA reads TGTGCCAGCCGCGGCAGGGACACAGATACGCAGTATTTT. Its protein product is CASRGRDTDTQYF.

V usage is TRBV5-1 and J usage is TRBJ2-3; D possibly uses TRBD1 or TRBD2 (5 bases each). Germline V gene lookup returns CDR1 SGHRS and CDR2 YFSETQ. The V end was cut by 4 bases, the J end by 5 bases, with 17 bases between. CDR3 length: 15 residues. The CDR3 loop reads CASSLGTPQGDTQYF. The CDR3 region has the DNA TGCGCCAGCAGCCTGGGGACCCCCCAGGGAGATACGCAGTATTTT.

This clonotype has a count of ten or more. The V call is TRBV2, the J call TRBJ1-1; maybe TRBD1 (6 bases). Germline CDR1 reads SNHLY; CDR2 reads FYNNEI. V was shortened by 4 bases and J by 1 base, with 7 bases between the two germline ends. This CDR3 spans 13 amino acids. CDR3 in amino acids: CASSGTANTEAFF. The CDR3 region has the DNA TGTGCCAGCAGTGGGACAGCGAACACTGAAGCTTTCTTT. The entire variable domain, with the rest obtained from reference TRBV2 and TRBJ1-1, is as follows: EPEVTQTPSHQVTQMGQEVILRCVPISNHLYFYWYRQILGQKVEFLVSFYNNEISEKSEIFDDQFSVERPDGSNFTLKIRSTKLEDSAMYFCASSGTANTEAFFGQGTRLTVV.

This clonotype was counted only a few times. The J gene is TRBJ2-1, the V gene TRBV5-1; TRBD1 agrees at 9 bases. Trimming at V came to 3 bases and at J to 8 bases, leaving 9 bases not matched to a gene. The germline V gene has CDR1 SGHRS and CDR2 YFSETQ. The CDR3 runs 15 residues. Here the CDR3 reads CASSSWTGVVYEQFF. The CDR3 DNA follows: TGCGCCAGCAGCTCCTGGACAGGGGTGGTCTATGAGCAGTTCTTC.

This clonotype was seen a handful of times. This chain connects TRBV30 to TRBJ1-1, with D uncertain. The V and J ends lost 3 bases and 0 bases respectively, with 11 bases between them. Looked up from germline, CDR1 is GTSNPN and CDR2 is SVGIG (reference sequence). The CDR3 sequence is 14 residues long. The CDR3 DNA follows: TGTGCCTGGAGCGAAGGGCAGCTGAACACTGAAGCTTTCTTT. It is translated as CAWSEGQLNTEAFF.

The chain uses TRBV18 and TRBJ2-7; TRBD2 agrees at 7 bases. V lost 0 bases to trimming and J lost 5 bases; unmatched junction nucleotides: 4. The germline V gene encodes CDR1 KGHSH and CDR2 LQKENI. The CDR3 runs to 14 residues. CDR3 in DNA: TGTGCCAGCTCACCACCGGGGGGGGGTGACGAGCAGTACTTC. It codes for CASSPPGGGDEQYF.

This clonotype was observed many times. The chain recombines TRBV29-1 with TRBJ2-7; D tentatively reads TRBD1 or TRBD2 (6 bases each). The CDR3 loop spans 13 amino acids. V was clipped by 4 bases and J by 5 bases, with 15 bases between them. CDR1 and CDR2 (germline): SQVTM, ANQGSEA. CDR3 nucleotides: TGCAGCGTTGTCACCGGGGGCAGGAACGAGCAGTACTTC. Translated, it gives CSVVTGGRNEQYF.

This clonotype was seen ten or more times. The chain has TRBV7-2 and TRBJ2-7; a weak D match, TRBD1 (5 bases). Germline values: CDR1 SGHTA, CDR2 FQGNSA. This CDR3 contains 13 residues. Deletions cut 7 bases from V and 5 bases from J, with 15 bases between. CDR3 residues: CASNERGGHEQYF. In DNA form, the CDR3 reads TGTGCCAGCAACGAAAGGGGTGGGCACGAGCAGTACTTC.

This clonotype was picked up many times. The chain combines TRBV12-3 or TRBV12-4 with TRBJ2-7; TRBD1 aligns across 9 bases. The CDR3 spans 15 residues. V lost 1 base to trimming and J lost 3 bases; unmatched junction nucleotides: 4. The CDR3 DNA reads as TGTGCCAGCAGTTTAGATGGGACAGGGTTCTACGAGCAGTACTTC. Translating it yields CASSLDGTGFYEQYF.

The genes are TRBV19 and TRBJ2-1; no reliable D call. Germline assignment: CDR1 LNHDA and CDR2 SQIVND (reference sequence). V lost 1 base, J lost 3 bases, and 13 bases lay in between. The CDR3 length is 16 residues. CDR3 bases: TGTGCCAGTAGTATAGCTGGCGGAGCATTCTACAATGAGCAGTTCTTC. This translates into CASSIAGGAFYNEQFF.

V gene TRBV27 combines with J gene TRBJ2-2; 9 nucleotides align to TRBD2. The CDR3 has 16 residues. Trimming took 5 bases from V and 6 from J; bases not matched to a gene: 10. In germline, CDR1 is MNHEY, CDR2 SMNVEV (reference sequence). The CDR3: CASSEPGLADSGELFF. DNA for the CDR3: TGTGCCAGCAGTGAACCGGGACTAGCTGACTCCGGGGAGCTGTTTTTT.

This clonotype was seen a few times. The CDR3 nucleotides read TGTGCCAGCAGGCGCGACTCGAACACATACAATGAGCAGTTCTTC. It encodes CASRRDSNTYNEQFF. The V call is TRBV6-1, the J call TRBJ2-1; D not certain. Germline CDR1 MNHNS, CDR2 SASEGT. The CDR3 sequence is 15 residues long. Trimming stripped 6 bases from V and 4 bases from J, with 16 bases between.

This clonotype was detected many times. The junction departs from germline at one end; a sequencing error may be responsible. The chain uses TRBV5-1 and TRBJ1-2; TRBD1 matches 7 bases. CDR1 SGHRS and CDR2 YFSETQ come from the germline V gene. The CDR3 covers 13 residues. In DNA form, the CDR3 reads TGTGCCAGCAGCTTAGGGACAGTGGATGGCTACACCTTC. It encodes CASSLGTVDGYTF.

This clonotype occurred many times. This chain connects TRBV9 to TRBJ2-1, with 11 bases lining up with TRBD2. Trimming took 4 bases from V and 5 from J; bases not matched to a gene: 11. The CDR3 contains 17 residues. Germline CDR1 reads SGDLS; CDR2 reads YYNGEE. CDR3 nucleotide sequence: TGTGCCAGCAGCCCCACCTTAGCGGGAGGGCCCGACAATGAGCAGTTCTTC. The encoded protein is CASSPTLAGGPDNEQFF.